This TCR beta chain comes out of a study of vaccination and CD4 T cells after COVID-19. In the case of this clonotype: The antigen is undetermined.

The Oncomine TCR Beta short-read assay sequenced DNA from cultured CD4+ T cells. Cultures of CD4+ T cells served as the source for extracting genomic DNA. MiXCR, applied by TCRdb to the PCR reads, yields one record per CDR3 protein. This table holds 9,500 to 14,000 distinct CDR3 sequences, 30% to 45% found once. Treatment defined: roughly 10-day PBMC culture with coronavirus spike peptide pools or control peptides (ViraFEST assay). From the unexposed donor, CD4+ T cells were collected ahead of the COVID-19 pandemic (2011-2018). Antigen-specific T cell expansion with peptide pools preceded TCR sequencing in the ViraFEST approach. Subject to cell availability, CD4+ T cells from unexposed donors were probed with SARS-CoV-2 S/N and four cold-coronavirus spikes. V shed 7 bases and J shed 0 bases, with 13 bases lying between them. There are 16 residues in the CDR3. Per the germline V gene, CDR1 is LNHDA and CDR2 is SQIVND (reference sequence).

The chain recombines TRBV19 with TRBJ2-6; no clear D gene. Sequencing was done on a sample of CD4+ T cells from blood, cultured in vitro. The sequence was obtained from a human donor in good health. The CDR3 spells CASTTYASSGANVLTF. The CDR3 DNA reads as TGTGCCAGTACCACATATGCAAGCTCTGGGGCCAACGTCCTGACTTTC.